This T cell receptor (beta chain) originates from a study of brain T cells in children with intractable seizures. Study results and limitations: HCMV serostatus was not known, and viral specificity came from CDR3 similarity only.

Only cases whose brain tissue showed the highest T cell transcript signatures were sequenced. Measured with immunoSEQ multiplex PCR; TCRdb has only the in-frame clones, and not every one. The data show over 95,000 clones, 90% to 95% seen once. This CDR3 is 14 amino acids long. V dropped 3 bases and J dropped 4 bases, with 13 bases sitting between them. CDR1 is GTSNPN and CDR2 is SVGIG in the germline V gene (reference sequence). A remark on this clone: Its specificity is unknown.

Sequencing was performed on peripheral blood, taken at surgery. The J gene is TRBJ2-1, the V gene TRBV30; possibly TRBD1 for D (6 bases). The receptor comes from a boy under two years old with hemimegalencephaly and intractable seizures. As DNA, the CDR3 is TGTGCCTGGAGAGGGGGTGGGTCGTACAATGAGCAGTTCTTC. It translates to CAWRGGGSYNEQFF.